These 32 T cell receptor beta chains came from one sample sequenced in a study of T cell repertoires in cytomegalovirus infection. TCRdb re-analysed the reads in MiXCR, keeping a single row per CDR3 protein. The sample carries 350,000 to 550,000 distinct CDR3 sequences, under 40% recorded once. Sequenced material: PBMCs. These TCRs come from a human donor in good health (CMV status not recorded). Some clones in this sample may be carry-over from other donors' samples.

In the case of this clonotype: At one end, the junction sequence differs from germline, possibly due to a read error. The CDR3 coding sequence is TGTGCCAGAAGCTTAGGAAGGGGTGAGACCCAGTACTTC. Its translation is CARSLGRGETQYF. This chain joins TRBV7-2 and TRBJ2-5; weak D call: TRBD1 (5 bases). The CDR3 has 13 residues. Germline loops: CDR1 SGHTA, CDR2 FQGNSA.

This clonotype was picked up a small number of times. CDR3 in DNA: TGTGCCAGCAGTGCCGCCCAGGGGTCCTATAATTCACCCCTCCACTTT. Translating it yields CASSAAQGSYNSPLHF. This chain joins TRBV12-3 or TRBV12-4 and TRBJ1-6, with D tentatively TRBD1 (6 bases). This CDR3 spans 16 amino acids. V was shortened by 5 bases and J by 1 base, with 12 bases between the two germline ends.

The V call is TRBV11-3, the J call TRBJ2-3, with a tentative D call TRBD2 (5 bases). V gave up 2 bases and J gave up 4 bases, with 10 bases separating them. Germline assignment: CDR1 SGHNT and CDR2 YENEEA. This CDR3 has 14 amino acids. CDR3 amino acids: CASSLRGSPDTQYF. The CDR3 DNA follows: TGTGCCAGCAGCTTAAGAGGGTCCCCAGATACGCAGTATTTT.

This clonotype is a singleton in its sample. This sequence may be a read error, since a much larger clone differs from it by one base. The genes are TRBV15 and TRBJ1-3; D gene unclear. The CDR3 runs 15 residues. Germline CDR1 LNHNV, CDR2 YYDKDF (reference sequence). Here the CDR3 DNA reads TGTGCCACCCGCAGAGACCCAGGCTCTGGAAACACCATATATTTT. It codes for CATRRDPGSGNTIYF.

This clonotype turned up a few times. The genes are TRBV6-2 or TRBV6-3 and TRBJ1-5; D is unresolved. The germline V gene has CDR1 MNHEY and CDR2 SVGEGT. The CDR3 spans 12 residues. Trimming cost V 7 bases and J 8 bases, with 12 bases left between them. The CDR3 DNA follows: TGTGCCAGCAAGCAGAGACTGGAGCCCCAGCATTTT. Its protein is CASKQRLEPQHF.

Turning to this clonotype: This could be a read error, since a much larger clone is one nucleotide away. This chain connects TRBV28 to TRBJ2-2; D may be TRBD1 or TRBD2 (5 bases each). Germline V gene data show CDR1 as MDHEN and CDR2 as SYDVKM. The CDR3 contains 14 residues. Here the CDR3 reads CASGGAANTGELIF. The CDR3 DNA reads TGTGCCAGCGGTGGGGCAGCGAACACCGGGGAGCTGATTTTT. The whole variable domain, filled in from reference TRBV28 and TRBJ2-2, reads DVKVTQSSRYLVKRTGEKVFLECVQDMDHENMFWYRQDPGLGLRLIYFSYDVKMKEKGDIPEGYSVSREKKERFSLILESASTNQTSMYLCASGGAANTGELIFGEGSRLTVL.

The chain employs TRBV15 and TRBJ2-2; either TRBD1 or TRBD2 may supply D (6 bases each). Germline V CDR1 and CDR2: LNHNV, YYDKDF (reference sequence). The CDR3 is 14 amino acids. The germline V and J ends were trimmed by 4 bases and 6 bases, with 12 bases remaining between them. CDR3 amino acids: CATSIIGGPGELFF. In nucleotides, the CDR3 is TGTGCCACCAGCATTATCGGGGGCCCCGGGGAGCTGTTTTTT.

V gene TRBV12-3 or TRBV12-4 combines with J gene TRBJ1-5, with TRBD1 identical over 8 bases. This CDR3 region has 15 residues. Trimming at V came to 5 bases and at J to 0 bases, leaving 3 bases not matched to a gene. The CDR3 DNA reads as TGTGCCAGCAGTCGACAGGGGATTAGCAATCAGCCCCAGCATTTT. Translating it yields CASSRQGISNQPQHF.

A word on this clonotype: One end of the junction fails to match germline, which may point to a read error. The CDR3 sequence: CPSSSRGGGDEQFF. The CDR3 bases are TGTCCCAGCAGTTCCCGCGGGGGGGGGGATGAGCAGTTCTTC. This chain links TRBV12-3 or TRBV12-4 with TRBJ2-1, with 9 positions matching TRBD2. The CDR3 contains 14 residues.

This clonotype showed up just a few times. This rearrangement joins TRBV6-5 to TRBJ1-3; maybe TRBD1 (6 bases). Germline values: CDR1 MNHEY, CDR2 SVGAGI. Trimming left V 5 bases short and J 0 bases short, with 14 bases between. The CDR3 runs 16 residues. In DNA, the CDR3 is TGTGCCAGCAGTAGCCGGGACACCAACTCTGGAAACACCATATATTTT. Its protein product is CASSSRDTNSGNTIYF.

This clonotype was observed a handful of times. V gene TRBV7-9 combines with J gene TRBJ2-5; TRBD2 is a possible D gene (5 bases). CDR1 is SEHNR and CDR2 is FQNEAQ in the germline V gene (reference sequence). V was clipped by 4 bases and J by 7 bases, with 10 bases between them. This CDR3 comprises 12 residues. As DNA, the CDR3 is TGTGCCAGCAGCTCCGACGGAGGGACCCAGTACTTC. Protein sequence: CASSSDGGTQYF.

Remarks on this clonotype: This sequence may be a read error, since a much larger clone differs from it by one base. V is TRBV7-8 and J is TRBJ1-2; D is ambiguous. This CDR3 comprises 14 residues. Germline loops: CDR1 SGHVS, CDR2 FQNEAQ. The CDR3 region is CASCLEDTDYGYTF. The CDR3 DNA is TGTGCCAGCTGCTTAGAAGACACGGACTATGGCTACACCTTC.

The J gene is TRBJ1-2, the V gene TRBV7-2, with D perhaps matching TRBD1 (5 bases). There are 12 residues in the CDR3. Trimming took off 3 bases at V and 7 bases at J, with 9 bases between the two ends. Per germline, CDR1 SGHTA and CDR2 FQGNSA. CDR3 amino acids: CASSFSGAGYTF. CDR3 nucleotide sequence: TGTGCCAGCAGCTTCAGCGGGGCTGGCTACACCTTC.

This clonotype was counted only a few times. The chain joins TRBV28 to TRBJ1-1; 7 nucleotides align to TRBD1. V dropped 10 bases and J dropped 6; count of bases not matched to a gene: 14. CDR1 MDHEN and CDR2 SYDVKM come from the germline V gene. This CDR3 comprises 14 residues. The CDR3 DNA is TGTGCCACCGTCCCCCAGACAGGGCCGGCTGAAGCTTTCTTT. It yields the protein CATVPQTGPAEAFF. Supplemented by reference TRBV28 and TRBJ1-1, the full variable domain reads DVKVTQSSRYLVKRTGEKVFLECVQDMDHENMFWYRQDPGLGLRLIYFSYDVKMKEKGDIPEGYSVSREKKERFSLILESASTNQTSMYLCATVPQTGPAEAFFGQGTRLTVV.

This clonotype was counted only a few times. The rearrangement joins TRBV24-1 to TRBJ1-3, with TRBD1 matching 7 bases. Germline lookup yields CDR1 KGHDR and CDR2 SFDVKD. Germline trimming cut 11 bases from V and 2 bases from J; bases unmatched to any gene: 8. The CDR3 totals 14 residues. Here the CDR3 DNA reads TGTGCCAGCCGACAGGGTCGGGCTGGAAACACCATATATTTT. Translation: CASRQGRAGNTIYF.

This clonotype was counted a few times. The chain couples TRBV11-2 to TRBJ1-2; TRBD1 matches 7 bases. Germline V CDR1 and CDR2: SGHAT, FQNNGV. Germline trimming cut 0 bases from V and 4 bases from J; bases unmatched to any gene: 5. The CDR3 covers 15 residues. The CDR3 reads CASSLDGRQGYGYTF. The DNA of the CDR3 is TGTGCCAGCAGCTTAGATGGGAGACAGGGCTATGGCTACACCTTC.

This chain uses TRBV7-2 with TRBJ1-2; no firm D call. Germline V CDR1 and CDR2: SGHTA, FQGNSA. This CDR3 region has 14 residues. V was cut by 3 bases and J by 7 bases, with 15 bases left in between. CDR3 sequence reads: CASSFSQLFSGYTF. The CDR3, as DNA: TGTGCCAGCAGCTTTTCGCAGCTATTCAGTGGCTACACCTTC.

As for this clonotype: A single base separates this from a much larger clone, so it may be a read error. V usage is TRBV7-8 and J usage is TRBJ1-6; 10 bases agree with TRBD1. This CDR3 region has 13 residues. Per the germline V gene, CDR1 is SGHVS and CDR2 is FQNEAQ. Trimming at V came to 8 bases and at J to 13 bases, leaving 8 bases not matched to a gene. CDR3 region: CASGWTGGSPLHF. In DNA form, the CDR3 reads TGTGCCAGCGGGTGGACAGGGGGATCGCCCCTCCACTTT.

Turning to this clonotype: It may be a read error: a sequence one base away is much more abundant. The chain combines TRBV7-8 with TRBJ2-3; D is possibly TRBD1 or TRBD2 (5 bases each). The ends were cut back, 5 bases at V and 4 bases at J, with 19 bases in the middle. The CDR3 length is 16 residues. Germline lookup yields CDR1 SGHVS and CDR2 FQNEAQ. CDR3 sequence: CASSQVIQRGADTQYF. The CDR3, as DNA: TGTGCCAGCAGCCAAGTAATCCAGAGGGGTGCAGATACGCAGTATTTT.

This clonotype has just one count. The chain links TRBV20-1 to TRBJ2-3, with no clear D. CDR1 DFQATT and CDR2 SNEGSKA come from the germline V gene (reference sequence). Trimming cost V 3 bases and J 6 bases, with 13 bases left between them. The CDR3 extends over 13 amino acids. CDR3 bases: TGCAGTGCTAGGACCCCCGTAGTCGATACGCAGTATTTT. Translating it yields CSARTPVVDTQYF.

Worth noting for this clonotype: Compared with germline, one end of the junction differs, possibly owing to a read error. The V call is TRBV27, the J call TRBJ1-1; 7 bases line up with TRBD1. This CDR3 region has 15 residues. Germline CDR1 reads MNHEY; CDR2 reads SMNVEV (reference sequence). The chain's CDR3 is CASSLGYRGNTEALF. DNA for the CDR3: TGTGCCAGCAGTTTAGGGTACAGGGGTAACACTGAAGCTCTCTTT.

A few counts support this clonotype. The CDR3 region has the DNA TGTGCCAGCGCGAGGCAAGAAGCTTCCTACAATGAGCAGTTCTTC. As protein: CASARQEASYNEQFF. The chain employs TRBV19 and TRBJ2-1; D is uncertain. The CDR3 totals 15 residues. Germline V lookup: CDR1 LNHDA, CDR2 SQIVND (reference sequence). V was cut by 9 bases and J by 1 base, with 16 bases left in between. The full variable domain, its missing parts supplied by reference TRBV19 and TRBJ2-1, is DGGITQSPKYLFRKEGQNVTLSCEQNLNHDAMYWYRQDPGQGLRLIYYSQIVNDFQKGDIAEGYSVSREKKESFPLTVTSAQKNPTAFYLCASARQEASYNEQFFGPGTRLTVL.

V is TRBV14 and J is TRBJ2-1; unclear D gene. Germline values: CDR1 SGHDN, CDR2 FVKESK. V lost 4 bases and J lost 0, with 10 bases in between. This CDR3 has 15 residues. The chain's CDR3 is CASSPIGSSYNEQFF. CDR3 nucleotide sequence: TGTGCCAGCAGCCCCATCGGGTCCTCCTACAATGAGCAGTTCTTC.

This clonotype has ten or more counts. The chain combines TRBV7-9 with TRBJ2-3, with TRBD2 matching over 12 bases. The CDR3 has 16 residues. With V trimmed by 5 bases and J by 6 bases, 9 bases remained unmatched. CDR1 and CDR2 from the germline V gene are SEHNR and FQNEAQ (reference sequence). The CDR3 reads CASSPWTSGVGDTQYF. The CDR3 nucleotides read TGTGCCAGCAGCCCCTGGACTAGCGGGGTGGGGGATACGCAGTATTTT. Full variable domain (rest looked up from reference TRBV7-9 and TRBJ2-3): DTGVSQNPRHKITKRGQNVTFRCDPISEHNRLYWYRQTLGQGPEFLTYFQNEAQLEKSRLLSDRFSAERPKGSFSTLEIQRTEQGDSAMYLCASSPWTSGVGDTQYFGPGTRLTVL.

The CDR3 nucleotides are TGCAGTGCTAGAGCCGACCTGCGGGACTATGGCTACACCTTC. This encodes CSARADLRDYGYTF. This chain joins TRBV20-1 and TRBJ1-2, with D uncertain. CDR1 and CDR2 from the germline V gene are DFQATT and SNEGSKA (reference sequence). This CDR3 is 14 amino acids long. V was cut by 1 base and J by 3 bases, with 12 bases left in between.

The chain employs TRBV7-2 and TRBJ1-2; unclear D gene. This CDR3 contains 12 residues. V was pared by 5 bases and J by 7 bases, with 11 bases between. Per germline, CDR1 SGHTA and CDR2 FQGNSA. The DNA for the CDR3 is TGTGCCAGCAGCCCCAGCTTGGGTGGCTACACCTTC. This gives the protein CASSPSLGGYTF. Filled out from reference TRBV7-2 and TRBJ1-2, the complete variable domain reads GAGVSQSPSNKVTEKGKDVELRCDPISGHTALYWYRQSLGQGLEFLIYFQGNSAPDKSGLPSDRFSAERTGGSVSTLTIQRTQQEDSAVYLCASSPSLGGYTFGSGTRLTVV.

The J gene is TRBJ2-7, the V gene TRBV20-1; D perhaps matches TRBD1 (6 bases). Germline loops: CDR1 DFQATT, CDR2 SNEGSKA (reference sequence). V lost 3 bases, J lost 5 bases, and 26 bases lay in between. The CDR3 spans 17 residues. The CDR3 loop is CSARVHADDRTGNEQYF. In nucleotides, the CDR3 is TGCAGTGCTAGGGTCCATGCCGATGACAGGACGGGTAACGAGCAGTACTTC.

V is TRBV11-2 and J is TRBJ2-1; no clear D. This CDR3 region has 14 residues. Per the germline V gene, CDR1 is SGHAT and CDR2 is FQNNGV. V lost 1 base, J lost 6 bases, and 10 bases lay in between. CDR3 residues: CASSLGPAPNEQFF. The CDR3 DNA reads TGTGCCAGCAGCTTAGGTCCCGCCCCCAATGAGCAGTTCTTC.

This sequence joins TRBV2 and TRBJ2-3, with TRBD2 matching 11 bases. Germline-derived CDR1 and CDR2 are SNHLY and FYNNEI. With V trimmed by 7 bases and J by 8 bases, 8 bases remained unmatched. The CDR3 sequence is 14 residues long. CDR3 sequence (DNA): TGTGCCAGCAACATAGCGGGGGGGGCCAGTACGCAGTATTTT. Amino acids: CASNIAGGASTQYF.

This clonotype has at least ten counts. The rearrangement uses TRBV7-2 and TRBJ1-5; possible D gene TRBD1, 5 bases. Germline V CDR1 and CDR2: SGHTA, FQGNSA. The CDR3 covers 17 residues. V gave up 2 bases and J gave up 2 bases, with 16 bases separating them. DNA of the CDR3: TGTGCCAGCAGCTTATTTCAGGGCGGCTGGGGCAATCAGCCCCAGCATTTT. Protein product: CASSLFQGGWGNQPQHF.

The chain is built from TRBV5-8 and TRBJ1-1; D is possibly TRBD1 (6 bases). This CDR3 is built from 16 residues. V dropped 0 bases and J dropped 5 bases, with 17 bases sitting between them. Germline assignment: CDR1 SGHTS and CDR2 YDEGEE. Written as DNA, the CDR3 is TGTGCCAGCAGCTTGGATCAGACAGGCCGCGGGACTGAAGCTTTCTTT. Its protein product is CASSLDQTGRGTEAFF.

As concerns this clonotype: With a much larger clone just one base away, this may be a read error. This chain joins TRBV7-2 and TRBJ2-3; TRBD2 aligns across 10 bases. Germline V CDR1 and CDR2: SGHTA, FQGNSA. J was trimmed by 7 bases and V by 4 bases; bases with no gene match: 17. The CDR3 loop spans 18 amino acids. The CDR3 protein is CASSSSGGAGGRRNTQYF. In DNA form, the CDR3 reads TGTGCCAGCAGCTCTTCCGGTGGAGCGGGGGGGCGGCGGAATACGCAGTATTTT.